This entry describes one TCR beta chain. Its antigen is unknown. The data were produced by immunoSEQ multiplex PCR, yet TCRdb's version contains in-frame clones alone and is incomplete. The repertoire holds fewer than 65,000 clones, with roughly nine tenths as singletons. This sample is drawn from a study of PD-1 blockade in classical Hodgkin lymphoma. Findings and caveats of the study: Although disease activity or prior therapy may be involved, causes of the repertoire differences remain undefined. The study found that TCR diversity rose significantly by C4D1 in CD4+ but not CD8+ cells.

The CDR3 is made up of 13 amino acids. Each patient's relapse followed autologous stem cell transplantation, and brentuximab vedotin exposure varied. The receptor comes from a human donor with classical Hodgkin lymphoma. The chain recombines TRBV21-1 with TRBJ2-7; the table's D call TRBD2 went unverified against the DNA. TRBV21-1 constitutes a pseudogene. The sample here was peripheral blood mononuclear cells (PBMCs), taken at baseline. CDR3 loop: CASSKNGSYEQYF. The CDR3 coding sequence is TGTGCCAGCAGCAAAAACGGCTCCTACGAGCAGTACTTC.